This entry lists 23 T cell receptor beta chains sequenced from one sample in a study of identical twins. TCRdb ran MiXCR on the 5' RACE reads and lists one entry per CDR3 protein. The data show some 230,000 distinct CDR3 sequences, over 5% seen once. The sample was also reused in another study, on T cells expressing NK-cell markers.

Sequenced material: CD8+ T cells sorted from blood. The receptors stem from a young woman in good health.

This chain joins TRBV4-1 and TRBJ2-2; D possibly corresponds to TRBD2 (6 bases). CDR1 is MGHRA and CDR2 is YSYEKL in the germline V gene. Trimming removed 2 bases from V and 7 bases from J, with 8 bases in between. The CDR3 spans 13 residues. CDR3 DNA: TGCGCCAGCAGCCAACCGACTAGCGGGGAGCTGTTTTTT. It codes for CASSQPTSGELFF.

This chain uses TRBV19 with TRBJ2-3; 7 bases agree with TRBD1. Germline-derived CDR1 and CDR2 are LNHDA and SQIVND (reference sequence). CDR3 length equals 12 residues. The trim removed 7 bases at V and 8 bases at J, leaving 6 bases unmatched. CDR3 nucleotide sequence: TGTGCCAGTACCCGACAGGGCGGTACGCAGTATTTT. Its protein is CASTRQGGTQYF. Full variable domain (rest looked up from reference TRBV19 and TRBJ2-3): DGGITQSPKYLFRKEGQNVTLSCEQNLNHDAMYWYRQDPGQGLRLIYYSQIVNDFQKGDIAEGYSVSREKKESFPLTVTSAQKNPTAFYLCASTRQGGTQYFGPGTRLTVL.

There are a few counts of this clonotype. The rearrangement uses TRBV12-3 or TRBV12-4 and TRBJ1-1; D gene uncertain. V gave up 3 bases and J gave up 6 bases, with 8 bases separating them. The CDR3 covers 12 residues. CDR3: CASSLSPAEAFF. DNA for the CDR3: TGTGCCAGCAGTTTGTCACCTGCTGAAGCTTTCTTT.

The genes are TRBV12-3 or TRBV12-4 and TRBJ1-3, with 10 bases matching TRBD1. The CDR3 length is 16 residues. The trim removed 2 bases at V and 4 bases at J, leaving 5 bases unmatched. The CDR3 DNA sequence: TGTGCCAGCAGTTTAAGGGGACAGGGGCCCGGAAACACCATATATTTT. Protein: CASSLRGQGPGNTIYF.

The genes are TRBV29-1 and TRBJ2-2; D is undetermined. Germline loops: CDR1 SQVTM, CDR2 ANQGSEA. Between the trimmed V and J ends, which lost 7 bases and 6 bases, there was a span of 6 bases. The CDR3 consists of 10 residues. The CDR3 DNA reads TGCAGCGGGCTCGCCGGGGAGCTGTTTTTT. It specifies CSGLAGELFF.

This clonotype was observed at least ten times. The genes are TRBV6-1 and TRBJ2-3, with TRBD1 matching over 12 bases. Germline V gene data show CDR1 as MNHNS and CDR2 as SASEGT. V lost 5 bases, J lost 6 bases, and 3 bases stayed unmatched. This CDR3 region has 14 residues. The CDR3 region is CASSRDRGPDTQYF. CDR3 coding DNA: TGTGCCAGCAGTAGGGACAGGGGGCCTGATACGCAGTATTTT.

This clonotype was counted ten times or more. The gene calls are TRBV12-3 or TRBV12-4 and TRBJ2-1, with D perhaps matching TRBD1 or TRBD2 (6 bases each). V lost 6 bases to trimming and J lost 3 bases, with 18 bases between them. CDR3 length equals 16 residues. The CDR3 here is CASSQLRGGNYNEQFF. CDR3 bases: TGTGCCAGCAGCCAATTGAGAGGGGGGAACTACAATGAGCAGTTCTTC.

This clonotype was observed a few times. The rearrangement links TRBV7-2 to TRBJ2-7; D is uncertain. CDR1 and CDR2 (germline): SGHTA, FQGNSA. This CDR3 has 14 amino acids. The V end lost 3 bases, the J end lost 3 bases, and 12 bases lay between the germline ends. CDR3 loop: CASSLWPGRYEQYF. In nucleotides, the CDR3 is TGTGCCAGCAGCTTGTGGCCAGGACGCTACGAGCAGTACTTC.

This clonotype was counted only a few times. CDR3 region: CASSFTGVPEAFF. CDR3 in DNA: TGTGCCAGCAGTTTCACAGGGGTCCCTGAAGCTTTCTTT. The V and J genes are TRBV27 and TRBJ1-1; 7 bases agree with TRBD1. The ends lost 3 bases at V and 6 bases at J; junction bases unmatched: 4. The V gene's germline CDR1 is MNHEY and CDR2 SMNVEV (reference sequence). The CDR3 loop spans 13 amino acids.

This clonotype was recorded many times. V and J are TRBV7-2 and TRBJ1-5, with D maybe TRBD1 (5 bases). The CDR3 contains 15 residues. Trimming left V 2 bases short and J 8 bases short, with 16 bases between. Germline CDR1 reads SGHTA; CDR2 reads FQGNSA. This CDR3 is CASSLIRAGKEPQHF. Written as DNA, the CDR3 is TGTGCCAGCAGCTTAATTCGGGCAGGGAAAGAGCCCCAGCATTTT.

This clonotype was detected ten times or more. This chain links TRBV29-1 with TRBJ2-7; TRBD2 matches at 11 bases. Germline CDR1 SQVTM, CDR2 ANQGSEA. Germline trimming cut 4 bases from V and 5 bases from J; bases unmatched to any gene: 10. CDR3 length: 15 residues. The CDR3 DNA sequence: TGCAGCGTTGGATCGGTGACTAGCGGGACCCACGAGCAGTACTTC. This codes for CSVGSVTSGTHEQYF.

The CDR3 region is CASTIGGPQAFF. The CDR3 nucleotides read TGTGCCAGTACCATTGGGGGGCCCCAAGCTTTCTTT. This chain joins TRBV7-9 and TRBJ1-1; maybe TRBD1 (6 bases). Germline CDR1 SEHNR, CDR2 FQNEAQ (reference sequence). Between the trimmed V and J ends, which lost 9 bases and 9 bases, there was a span of 17 bases. CDR3 length: 12 amino acids.

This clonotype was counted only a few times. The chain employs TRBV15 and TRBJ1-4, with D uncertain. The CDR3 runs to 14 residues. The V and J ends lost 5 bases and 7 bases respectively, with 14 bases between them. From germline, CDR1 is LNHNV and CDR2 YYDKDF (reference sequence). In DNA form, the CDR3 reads TGTGCCACCAGCGCGAGCGCCTTCAGTGAAAAACTGTTTTTT. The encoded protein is CATSASAFSEKLFF.

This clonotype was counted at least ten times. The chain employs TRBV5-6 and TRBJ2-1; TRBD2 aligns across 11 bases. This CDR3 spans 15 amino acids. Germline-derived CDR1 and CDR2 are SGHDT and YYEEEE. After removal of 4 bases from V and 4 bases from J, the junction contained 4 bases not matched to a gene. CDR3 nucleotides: TGTGCCAGCAGCCTAAGACTAGCGGGGTACAATGAGCAGTTCTTC. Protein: CASSLRLAGYNEQFF.

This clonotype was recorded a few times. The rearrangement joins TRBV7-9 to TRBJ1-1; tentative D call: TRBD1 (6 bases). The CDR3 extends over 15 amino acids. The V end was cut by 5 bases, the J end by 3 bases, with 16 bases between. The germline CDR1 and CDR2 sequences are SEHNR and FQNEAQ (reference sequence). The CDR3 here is CASSPEGGADTEAFF. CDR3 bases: TGTGCCAGCAGCCCGGAGGGGGGCGCGGACACTGAAGCTTTCTTT.

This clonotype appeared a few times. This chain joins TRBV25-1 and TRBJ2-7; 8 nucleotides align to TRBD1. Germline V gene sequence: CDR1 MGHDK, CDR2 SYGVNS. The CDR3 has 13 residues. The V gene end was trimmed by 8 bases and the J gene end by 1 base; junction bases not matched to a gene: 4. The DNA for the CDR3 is TGTGCCAGCGGACAGGGAGGATCCTACGAGCAGTACTTC. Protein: CASGQGGSYEQYF.

CDR3 in amino acids: CASSLELGTGEEQFF. Here the CDR3 DNA reads TGTGCCAGCAGCTTAGAACTCGGGACAGGGGAAGAGCAGTTCTTC. V usage is TRBV11-2 and J usage is TRBJ2-1; 10 nucleotides agree with TRBD1. Germline values: CDR1 SGHAT, CDR2 FQNNGV. Trimming took 0 bases from V and 10 from J; bases not matched to a gene: 6. CDR3 length equals 15 residues.

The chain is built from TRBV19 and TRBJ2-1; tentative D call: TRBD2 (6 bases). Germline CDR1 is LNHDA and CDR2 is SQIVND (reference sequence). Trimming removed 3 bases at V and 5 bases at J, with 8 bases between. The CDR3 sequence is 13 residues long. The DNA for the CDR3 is TGTGCCAGTAGTATCGGGACTCACAATGAGCAGTTCTTC. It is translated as CASSIGTHNEQFF.

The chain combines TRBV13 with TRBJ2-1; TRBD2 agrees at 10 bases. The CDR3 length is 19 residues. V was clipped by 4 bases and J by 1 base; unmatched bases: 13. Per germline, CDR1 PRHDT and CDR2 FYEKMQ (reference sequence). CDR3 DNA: TGTGCCAGCAGCTCAAGGTACCTAGCGGGAGTGGGTTCCTACAATGAGCAGTTCTTC. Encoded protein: CASSSRYLAGVGSYNEQFF. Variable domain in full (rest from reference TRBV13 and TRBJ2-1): AAGVIQSPRHLIKEKRETATLKCYPIPRHDTVYWYQQGPGQDPQFLISFYEKMQSDKGSIPDRFSAQQFSDYHSELNMSSLELGDSALYFCASSSRYLAGVGSYNEQFFGPGTRLTVL.

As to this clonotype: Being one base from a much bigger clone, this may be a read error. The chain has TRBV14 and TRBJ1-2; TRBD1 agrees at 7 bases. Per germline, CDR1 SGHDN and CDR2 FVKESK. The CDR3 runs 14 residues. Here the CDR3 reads CARSPGTVNYGYTF. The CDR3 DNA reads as TGTGCCAGAAGCCCCGGGACAGTTAACTATGGCTACACCTTC.

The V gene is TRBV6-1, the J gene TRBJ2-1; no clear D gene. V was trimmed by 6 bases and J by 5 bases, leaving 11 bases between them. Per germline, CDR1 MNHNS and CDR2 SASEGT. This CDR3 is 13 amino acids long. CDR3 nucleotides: TGTGCCAGCAGCCCCTACGGACACAATGAGCAGTTCTTC. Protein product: CASSPYGHNEQFF.

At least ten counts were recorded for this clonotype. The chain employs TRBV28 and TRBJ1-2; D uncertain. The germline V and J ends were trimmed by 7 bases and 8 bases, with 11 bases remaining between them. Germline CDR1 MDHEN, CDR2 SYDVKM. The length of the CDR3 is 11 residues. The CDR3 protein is CASMGLGGYTF. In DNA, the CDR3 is TGTGCCAGCATGGGGTTAGGGGGCTACACCTTC.

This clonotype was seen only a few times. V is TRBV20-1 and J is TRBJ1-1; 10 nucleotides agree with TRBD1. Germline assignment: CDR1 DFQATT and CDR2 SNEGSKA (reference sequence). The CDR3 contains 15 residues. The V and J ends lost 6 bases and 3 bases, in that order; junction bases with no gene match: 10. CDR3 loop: CSAAGQGGRDTEAFF. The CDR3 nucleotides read TGCAGTGCGGCTGGACAGGGGGGGAGGGACACTGAAGCTTTCTTT.